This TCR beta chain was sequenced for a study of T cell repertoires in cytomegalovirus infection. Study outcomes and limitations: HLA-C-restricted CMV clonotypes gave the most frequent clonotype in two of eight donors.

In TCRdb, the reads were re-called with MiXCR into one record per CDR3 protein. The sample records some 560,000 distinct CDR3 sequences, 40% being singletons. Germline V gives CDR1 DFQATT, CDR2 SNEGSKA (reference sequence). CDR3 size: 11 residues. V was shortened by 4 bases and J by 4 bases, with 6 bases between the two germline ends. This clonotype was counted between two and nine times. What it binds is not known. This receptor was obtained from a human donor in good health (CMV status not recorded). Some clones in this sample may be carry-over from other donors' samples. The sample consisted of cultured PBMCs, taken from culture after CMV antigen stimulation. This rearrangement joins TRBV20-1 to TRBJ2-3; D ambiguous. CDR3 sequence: CSAMVSDTQYF. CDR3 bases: TGCAGTGCTATGGTCTCAGATACGCAGTATTTT.